This TCR beta chain was captured in a study of Ad26.COV2.S vaccination and SARS-CoV-2 variants. The study's findings and limits: Vaccinees displayed broader spike-specific TCR repertoires than placebo recipients. The TCR breadth and depth analyses may have produced an underestimate of total T cell responses. Recipients of either vaccine or placebo displayed similar breadth of non-spike TCRs.

Repertoires were generated with immunoSEQ multiplex PCR, while TCRdb's copy carries only in-frame clones and drops some. The data show about 350,000 clones, with about 91% seen just once and roughly 3.9% held by the top ten. Note on this clone: Its antigen is unknown.

The TCR was taken from a human donor who had recovered from COVID-19. Here the sequenced sample was peripheral blood, taken after recovery from COVID-19.

The CDR3 reads CASSYSPTGGRTKPQHF. The CDR3 DNA reads as TGTGCCAGCAGTTACTCTCCGACAGGGGGCCGGACTAAGCCCCAGCATTTT. The chain has TRBV6-2 or TRBV6-3 and TRBJ1-5, with 10 bases matching TRBD1. The germline CDR1 and CDR2 sequences are MNHEY and SVGEGT. This CDR3 contains 17 residues. Unmatched junction bases numbered 10, after V lost 0 bases and J lost 8 bases.